This T cell receptor beta chain emerged from a study of a mutant IDH1 vaccine in newly diagnosed glioma. Study context: Following radiotherapy alone, or alongside temozolomide cycles, vaccination was started after an interval of 4-6 weeks. Treated patients were around 60% male, roughly 38% female, mean age around 40 years.

Documented time point: week 35, safety follow-up. Every vaccine dose comprised 300 ug of mutant IDH1 20-mer peptide plus topical imiquimod. Concerning this clone itself: Antigen: not known.

Profiling relied on immunoSEQ multiplex PCR, and the TCRdb table lists in-frame clones only, not all of them. Of roughly 49,000 clones listed, 85% to 95% are singletons. The germline gives CDR1 LGHNA, CDR2 YNFKEQ. The CDR3 consists of 16 residues. The V end was cut by 1 base, the J end by 0 bases, with 13 bases between. Study outcomes and limitations: Seemingly, top peripheral T cell clonotype changes bore no relation to pseudoprogression.

Sequencing was performed on PBMCs, taken from a glioma patient whose treatment included an IDH1 peptide vaccine. The genes are TRBV4-2 and TRBJ2-7, with TRBD2 as a possible D gene (7 bases). This clonotype was obtained from a man between 45 and 60 years old with glioma. CDR3 sequence (DNA): TGTGCCAGCAGCCAAGGGGAGGGGGGGATCTCCTACGAGCAGTACTTC. It encodes CASSQGEGGISYEQYF.